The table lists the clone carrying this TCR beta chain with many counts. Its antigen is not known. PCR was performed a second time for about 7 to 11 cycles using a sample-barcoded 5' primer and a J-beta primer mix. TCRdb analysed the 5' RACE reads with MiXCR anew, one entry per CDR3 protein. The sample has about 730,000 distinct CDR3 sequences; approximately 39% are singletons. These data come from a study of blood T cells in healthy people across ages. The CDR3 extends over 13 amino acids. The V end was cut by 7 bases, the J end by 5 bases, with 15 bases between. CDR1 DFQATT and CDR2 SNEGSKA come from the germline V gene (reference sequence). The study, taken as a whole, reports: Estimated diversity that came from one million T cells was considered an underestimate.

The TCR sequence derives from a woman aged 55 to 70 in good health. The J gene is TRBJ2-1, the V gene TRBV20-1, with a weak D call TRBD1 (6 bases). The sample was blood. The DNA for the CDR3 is TGCAGTGTCCGGAATAGGGGGAACAATGAGCAGTTCTTC. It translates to CSVRNRGNNEQFF.